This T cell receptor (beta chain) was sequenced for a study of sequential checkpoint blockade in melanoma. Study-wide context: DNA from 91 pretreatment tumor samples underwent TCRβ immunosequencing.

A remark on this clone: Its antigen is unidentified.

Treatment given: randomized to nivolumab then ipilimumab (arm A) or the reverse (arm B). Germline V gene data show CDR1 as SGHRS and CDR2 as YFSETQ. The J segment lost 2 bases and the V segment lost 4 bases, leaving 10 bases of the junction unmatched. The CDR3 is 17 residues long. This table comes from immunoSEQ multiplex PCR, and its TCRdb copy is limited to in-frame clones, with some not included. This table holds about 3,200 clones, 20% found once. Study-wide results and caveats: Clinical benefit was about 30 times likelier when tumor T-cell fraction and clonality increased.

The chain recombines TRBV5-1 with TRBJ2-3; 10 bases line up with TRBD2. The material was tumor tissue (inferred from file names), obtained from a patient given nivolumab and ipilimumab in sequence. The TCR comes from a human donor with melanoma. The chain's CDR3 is CASSPPTSGETTDTQYF. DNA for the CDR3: TGCGCCAGCAGCCCACCCACTAGCGGGGAGACCACAGATACGCAGTATTTT. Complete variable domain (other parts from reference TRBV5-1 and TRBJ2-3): KAGVTQTPRYLIKTRGQQVTLSCSPISGHRSVSWYQQTPGQGLQFLFEYFSETQRNKGNFPGRFSGRQFSNSRSEMNVSTLELGDSALYLCASSPPTSGETTDTQYFGPGTRLTVL.